The 20 T cell receptor beta chains below come from one sample, sequenced in a study of T cells in Graves' hyperthyroidism and ophthalmopathy (dated by TCRdb to between 2018 and 2020). Library generation was performed with multiplex PCR. TCRdb shows the sequencer as Illumina HiSeq 2000. The TCR beta CDR3 regions were amplified from RNA transcripts. The TCR CDR3 was subjected to a first round of RT-PCR using the HTBI primer set and the Qiagen OneStep RT-PCR kit. TCRdb took the public reads, trimmed them with fastp at Q25, ran MiXCR for clone calling and kept in-frame beta chains. Duplicate CDR3 protein sequences are folded into a single record with the most common DNA and genes. This sample comprises 490,000 or so distinct CDR3 sequences, roughly 21% of them detected only once. In total, the top ten clones hold approximately 48% of the sample. What was sequenced was blood. The receptors derive from a man between 35 and 55 years old with Graves' ophthalmopathy.

The chain joins TRBV19 to TRBJ1-1; no clear D. The germline V gene has CDR1 LNHDA and CDR2 SQIVND (reference sequence). V was cut by 0 bases and J by 1 base, with 6 bases left in between. The CDR3 has 14 amino acids. The CDR3 spells CASSIDGTNTEAFF. The CDR3 DNA is TGTGCCAGTAGTATAGACGGCACGAACACTGAAGCTTTCTTT.

This clonotype was picked up many times. The V call is TRBV7-2, the J call TRBJ2-5; 7 bases map to TRBD1. Trimming cost V 5 bases and J 4 bases; bases outside gene matches: 10. The germline V gene has CDR1 SGHTA and CDR2 FQGNSA. The CDR3 length is 15 residues. CDR3: CASSQTGSGIETQYF. CDR3 sequence (DNA): TGTGCCAGCAGCCAGACAGGGTCCGGGATAGAGACCCAGTACTTC.

The chain recombines TRBV18 with TRBJ1-2; 7 nucleotides line up with TRBD1. The V and J ends lost 0 bases and 5 bases, in that order; junction bases with no gene match: 3. The germline CDR1 and CDR2 sequences are KGHSH and LQKENI. CDR3 length: 14 residues. The CDR3 nucleotides are TGTGCCAGCTCACCACCGGGACAGCTTTATGGCTACACCTTC. Translating it yields CASSPPGQLYGYTF.

This clonotype showed up many times. V gene TRBV3-1 combines with J gene TRBJ2-5; D is unresolved. The CDR3 is 13 residues long. Between the trimmed V and J ends, which lost 7 bases and 5 bases, there was a span of 14 bases. The germline V gene has CDR1 LGHDT and CDR2 YNNKEL (reference sequence). The CDR3 sequence: CASTVVSGETQYF. CDR3 nucleotides: TGTGCCAGCACGGTGGTCTCTGGGGAGACCCAGTACTTC.

This clonotype was recorded many times. The rearrangement joins TRBV11-2 to TRBJ2-5; TRBD2 is a possible D gene (7 bases). Germline CDR1 is SGHAT and CDR2 is FQNNGV. CDR3 size: 17 residues. V dropped 5 bases and J dropped 3 bases, with 22 bases sitting between them. The chain's CDR3 is CASSLGGGGWNKETQYF. The CDR3 nucleotides are TGTGCCAGCAGCCTGGGGGGGGGCGGCTGGAACAAAGAGACCCAGTACTTC. Full variable domain (outside the CDR3, taken from reference TRBV11-2 and TRBJ2-5): EAGVAQSPRYKIIEKRQSVAFWCNPISGHATLYWYQQILGQGPKLLIQFQNNGVVDDSQLPKDRFSAERLKGVDSTLKIQPAKLEDSAVYLCASSLGGGGWNKETQYFGPGTRLLVL.

V is TRBV5-1 and J is TRBJ2-5, with D perhaps TRBD2 (7 bases). The V gene's germline CDR1 is SGHRS and CDR2 YFSETQ. The CDR3 sequence is 18 residues long. Trimming took 3 bases from V and 4 from J, leaving 25 bases between them. CDR3 residues: CASSWGGGGARIGETQYF. The DNA for the CDR3 is TGCGCCAGCAGCTGGGGGGGCGGAGGGGCGCGGATTGGAGAGACCCAGTACTTC.

V gene TRBV12-3 or TRBV12-4 combines with J gene TRBJ1-1; 10 bases line up with TRBD1. The trim removed 0 bases at V and 7 bases at J, leaving 14 bases unmatched. The CDR3 totals 18 residues. CDR3 sequence (DNA): TGTGCCAGCAGTTTAGCGCTGGGGACAGGGGCCGCGGAAAGTGAAGCTTTCTTT. Its protein product is CASSLALGTGAAESEAFF.

The V call is TRBV28, the J call TRBJ1-1; TRBD1 matches at 9 bases. Germline assignment: CDR1 MDHEN and CDR2 SYDVKM. V trimming: 5 bases; J trimming: 0 bases; junction bases outside the gene matches: 4. CDR3 length: 15 amino acids. CDR3 in amino acids: CASSRGTGMNTEAFF. The CDR3 coding sequence is TGTGCCAGCAGTCGAGGGACAGGGATGAACACTGAAGCTTTCTTT.

The table lists this clonotype with many counts. The rearrangement joins TRBV20-1 to TRBJ2-1; 7 bases are shared with TRBD1. This CDR3 contains 12 residues. Germline CDR1 DFQATT, CDR2 SNEGSKA (reference sequence). With 8 bases clipped from V and 7 bases from J, the junction kept 8 bases outside the gene matches. CDR3 loop: CSPGTDYNEQFF. The CDR3 DNA follows: TGCAGTCCTGGGACAGACTATAATGAGCAGTTCTTC.

Ten or more counts support this clonotype. V usage is TRBV7-2 and J usage is TRBJ2-5; 12 bases fit TRBD2. With V trimmed by 3 bases and J by 3 bases, 2 bases remained unmatched. Germline CDR1 is SGHTA and CDR2 is FQGNSA. This CDR3 spans 15 amino acids. CDR3 sequence reads: CASSFLAGGKETQYF. DNA of the CDR3: TGTGCCAGCAGCTTCCTAGCGGGAGGGAAAGAGACCCAGTACTTC. Together with reference TRBV7-2 and TRBJ2-5, the CDR3 gives the full variable domain: GAGVSQSPSNKVTEKGKDVELRCDPISGHTALYWYRQSLGQGLEFLIYFQGNSAPDKSGLPSDRFSAERTGGSVSTLTIQRTQQEDSAVYLCASSFLAGGKETQYFGPGTRLLVL.

V usage is TRBV5-1 and J usage is TRBJ2-6; the D is unclear. V lost 4 bases, J lost 3 bases, and 8 bases lay in between. CDR3 size: 14 residues. Germline V gene data show CDR1 as SGHRS and CDR2 as YFSETQ. DNA for the CDR3: TGCGCCAGCAGCCCCTCTTTTGGGGCCAACGTCCTGACTTTC. Translation: CASSPSFGANVLTF.

This clonotype was seen repeatedly, ten times or more. This chain uses TRBV20-1 with TRBJ2-1; D gene unclear. V lost 1 base and J lost 8, with 6 bases in between. The CDR3 contains 11 residues. In germline, CDR1 is DFQATT, CDR2 SNEGSKA (reference sequence). The CDR3 sequence: CSARVRDEQFF. As DNA, the CDR3 is TGCAGTGCTAGAGTACGGGATGAGCAGTTCTTC.

This clonotype has at least ten counts. The gene calls are TRBV30 and TRBJ1-1, with D possibly matching TRBD1 (5 bases). V lost 3 bases and J lost 1, with 9 bases in between. The CDR3 sequence is 13 residues long. The germline V gene has CDR1 GTSNPN and CDR2 SVGIG (reference sequence). For the CDR3, the DNA is TGTGCCTGGAGGGGGGTACGGAACACTGAAGCTTTCTTT. It specifies CAWRGVRNTEAFF.

This clonotype was counted many times. The chain employs TRBV6-1 and TRBJ1-4; TRBD1 matches 9 bases. The CDR3 extends over 13 amino acids. Losses at the gene ends were 6 bases for V and 8 bases for J; bases not matched to a gene: 4. Germline lookup yields CDR1 MNHNS and CDR2 SASEGT. Here the CDR3 DNA reads TGTGCCAGCAGCCGGGACAGGGACGAAAAACTGTTTTTT. Its translation is CASSRDRDEKLFF.

This clonotype was seen at least ten times. V usage is TRBV7-2 and J usage is TRBJ2-7; 7 nucleotides match TRBD2. Trimming removed 7 bases from V and 3 bases from J; junction bases left unmatched: 15. The CDR3 is 16 amino acids. Looked up from germline, CDR1 is SGHTA and CDR2 is FQGNSA. The CDR3: CASTPGPVGRGYEQYF. The DNA of the CDR3 is TGTGCCAGCACCCCCGGCCCCGTAGGGAGGGGCTACGAGCAGTACTTC.

The V call is TRBV19, the J call TRBJ2-1, with 10 nucleotides matching TRBD2. With V trimmed by 5 bases and J by 5 bases, 6 bases remained unmatched. CDR3 length: 15 amino acids. Germline V gene lookup returns CDR1 LNHDA and CDR2 SQIVND (reference sequence). The CDR3 here is CASSGLAAPNNEQFF. The CDR3 DNA reads as TGTGCCAGTAGTGGACTAGCGGCCCCTAACAATGAGCAGTTCTTC.

This clonotype was counted a few times. The V call is TRBV11-3, the J call TRBJ2-3, with D possibly being TRBD2 (5 bases). CDR1 and CDR2 from the germline V gene are SGHNT and YENEEA. This CDR3 has 15 residues. V lost 1 base to trimming and J lost 2 bases, with 10 bases between them. CDR3 protein: CASSLGGLITDTQYF. CDR3 nucleotides: TGTGCCAGCAGCTTAGGCGGACTTATCACAGATACGCAGTATTTT.

The chain joins TRBV9 to TRBJ2-1; no reliable D call. The V end lost 4 bases, the J end lost 1 base, and 15 bases lay between the germline ends. Germline CDR1 reads SGDLS; CDR2 reads YYNGEE. The length of the CDR3 is 16 residues. The CDR3 region has the DNA TGTGCCAGCAGCCCCCATGGTAAGGGATCCTACAATGAGCAGTTCTTC. Translating it yields CASSPHGKGSYNEQFF.

CDR3 sequence (DNA): TGTGCCAGCTCACCGGGACATAGGCGGCGTTCTGACTATGGCTACACCTTC. Translation: CASSPGHRRRSDYGYTF. The J gene is TRBJ1-2, the V gene TRBV18; tentatively, D is TRBD1 (6 bases). Germline CDR1 and CDR2: KGHSH and LQKENI. The V end lost 3 bases, the J end lost 3 bases, and 20 bases lay between the germline ends. The CDR3 sequence is 17 residues long.

This clonotype showed up many times. J is TRBJ2-5 and V is TRBV20-1; 8 bases line up with TRBD2. The CDR3 spans 13 residues. The V gene's germline CDR1 is DFQATT and CDR2 SNEGSKA (reference sequence). V shed 1 base and J 4 bases; nucleotides not matched to a gene: 2. Here the CDR3 reads CSARGLAGETQYF. DNA of the CDR3: TGCAGTGCTAGAGGGCTAGCGGGAGAGACCCAGTACTTC.